This T cell receptor (beta chain) was observed in a study of CD8 T cells in ankylosing spondylitis. Study-level results: The study identified a TCR beta motif of under ten highly homologous variants that appeared characteristic of ankylosing spondylitis blood. The authors reported significant enrichment of disease-linked clones in matched ankylosing spondylitis synovial fluid.

This clonotype has ten or more counts. The antigen remains undetermined. V lost 8 bases, J lost 0 bases, and 7 bases stayed unmatched. This CDR3 comprises 15 residues. Germline loops: CDR1 SGHRS, CDR2 YFSETQ. By quantitative 5'-RACE with molecular barcodes, the TCR beta libraries were made. A single record per CDR3 protein comes from TCRdb applying MiXCR to the 5' RACE reads. This table has around 250,000 distinct CDR3 sequences, 15% to 20% appearing once. The rearrangement joins TRBV5-1 to TRBJ2-3; 9 nucleotides line up with TRBD2. The sample comprised blood, either unsorted or a sorted T cell fraction (not recorded which). This TCR was recovered from a male donor with ankylosing spondylitis or in good health (not recorded which). The CDR3 loop reads CASLAGGFSTDTQYF. The CDR3 DNA follows: TGCGCCAGTCTGGCGGGAGGGTTCAGCACAGATACGCAGTATTTT.